This entry describes one T cell receptor (beta chain). The sample holds a few counts of this clonotype. This clone's antigen is unknown. Base qualities were left out, and no much larger clone turns up one base away. The data originate from a study of human T cells and chemical hapten exposure (dated by TCRdb to 2020 to 2023). With regard to the full study: For sensitization, 2% DPC in acetone was applied to a 2 cm by 2 cm area of upper inner arm skin. Blood for TCR sequencing was provided by twenty-nine alopecia patients at one to four time points (pre-sensitization, 2, 6 and 24 weeks). Libraries were pooled for sequencing, and per-sample TCR yields varied mainly because of small differences in library volumes within the pool. Blood samples were taken from patients before sensitization (week 0) and at 2, 6 and about 24 weeks after DPC sensitization. This study followed changes in the peripheral blood TCR repertoire in vivo during primary and secondary sensitization of alopecia patients to the hapten diphenylcyclopropenone (DPC). The mostly female patient cohort included alopecia areata with under or over 50% scalp involvement, alopecia totalis and alopecia universalis. Patch testing on the upper back used Finn chambers containing 0.01% DPC, with scoring done after 6 days according to International Contact Dermatitis Research Group standards. Throughout the approximately 24-week study period, patients were also given weekly therapeutic DPC doses on the scalp.

V is trimmed back by 1 base and J by 3 bases, and the junction contains 7 bases that no gene match accounts for. The CDR3 measures 18 amino acids from cysteine to phenylalanine. Of all the DNA, just the CDR3 is kept, 54 bases in frame from base 1. From the germline V gene (reference sequence), CDR1 is SGHKS and CDR2 is YYEKEE. The protocol used for the library was RACE. These reads were obtained on a NextSeq 500. Library preparation attached unique molecular identifiers to individual cDNA molecules for quantitative, reproducible TCR counting. Each blood RNA sample was used to sequence both TCR alpha and TCR beta chains. As for the original processing: A median of around 100,000 TCRs per sample was observed, with a range of about 23,224 to 750,000. The Decombinator software suite was used to annotate V, J and CDR3 in the TCR reads. To make PS versus PT1 abundance plots, every sample was subsampled to the same number of TCRs (28,000). TCRs were defined as expanded if absent before sensitization and observed at least eight times at the 2-week time point. TCRdb's own reprocessing of the public reads used fastp at Q25 and MiXCR and kept productive beta chains. CDR3 protein duplicates are merged, each entry listing the most common genes and DNA. The V and J calls follow TCRdb's processing rather than the paper's. This sample is represented by over 100,000 distinct CDR3 sequences; more than 7% of them were singletons. The top ten clonotypes cover 3.1% of the sample.

The sample's time point label, decoded: patch test 2, 6 weeks after DPC sensitization. The treatment or condition label for this specimen denotes: therapeutic diphenylcyclopropenone sensitization with weekly scalp DPC. At each patch-test visit, blood was drawn before the patch test was applied. To be eligible, patients had to be aged 18 to 70, diagnosed with alopecia and judged suitable for DPC therapy, while pregnant patients were excluded. Unfractionated whole blood was collected in Tempus Blood RNA tubes, and total RNA was extracted from that blood. The full study reports these points: Expanded TCRs formed significantly more large CDR3 similarity clusters than pre-sensitization or healthy control sets, consistent with antigen-driven responses. Patch test score was positively correlated with the number of PT1 expanded TCRs, with significance at thresholds 8, 16 and 32 but not at 4. After repeated subsampling, the strength of the expansion versus patch-test correlation and the threshold at which it became significant changed. DPC sensitization did not change how many TCRs were above 1 in 1000 frequency, and no evidence was found of alterations in global repertoire structure. All patients had alopecia, a presumed autoimmune disease, so their immune response might differ from that of healthy individuals.

This TCR was sampled from a middle-aged woman with alopecia areata. Some clones in this sample may be carry-over from other donors' samples. The rearranged chain carries TRBV5-5 and TRBJ2-3, with 14 bases matching TRBD2. The specimen was whole blood, collected in connection with sensitization to the hapten diphenylcyclopropenone (DPC). The nucleotides are TGTGCCAGCAGCTTGTGGGGACTAGCGGGGGTCGGAACAGATACGCAGTATTTT. Translated, this is CASSLWGLAGVGTDTQYF.